This is a list of T cell receptor beta chains from one sample in a study of cytomegalovirus exposure and HLA in healthy donors. This table comes from immunoSEQ multiplex PCR, and its TCRdb copy is limited to in-frame clones, with some not included. The sample consists of about 92,000 clones, roughly 71% of them appearing once. What was sequenced was PBMCs. All receptors derive from a woman aged 18-29 years in good health and CMV-seropositive. CDR3s include the opening cysteine and the closing phenylalanine or tryptophan. Each record gives: D gene, clone size, J gene, V gene, CDR3 DNA, CDR3 protein. A D gene is named only where the DNA matches it firmly. Clone size is not always given. Where it is, it says once, few, many or a class for expanded clones.

d_gene: .; abundance: .; j_gene: TRBJ2-2; v_gene: TRBV19; CDR3nt: TGTGCCAGTAGTATCTCGGACACCGGGGAGCTGTTTTTT; CDR3aa: CASSISDTGELFF
d_gene: .; abundance: .; j_gene: TRBJ1-4; v_gene: TRBV13; CDR3nt: TGTGCCAGCAGCCCGATGGGGCTAGATGAAAAACTGTTTTTT; CDR3aa: CASSPMGLDEKLFF
d_gene: .; abundance: .; j_gene: TRBJ2-3; v_gene: TRBV15; CDR3nt: TGTGCCACCAGTTCAGGGTCTAGCACAGATACGCAGTATTTT; CDR3aa: CATSSGSSTDTQYF
d_gene: .; abundance: once; j_gene: TRBJ2-3; v_gene: TRBV7-6; CDR3nt: TGTGCCAGCAGCCCCGGTGGGGGCCCTTTACAGTATTTT; CDR3aa: CASSPGGGPLQYF
d_gene: .; abundance: .; j_gene: TRBJ1-2; v_gene: TRBV6-6; CDR3nt: TGTGCCAGCAGCTCTTTTTCGGGGGATAGGGATGGCTACACCTTC; CDR3aa: CASSSFSGDRDGYTF
d_gene: .; abundance: .; j_gene: TRBJ2-2; v_gene: TRBV5-1; CDR3nt: TGCGCCAGCAGCTTGTCAGCGAACACCGGGGAGCTGTTTTTT; CDR3aa: CASSLSANTGELFF
d_gene: .; abundance: once; j_gene: TRBJ1-4; v_gene: TRBV7-9; CDR3nt: TGTGCCAGCAGCCTAGGGCAGGCTAATGAAAAACTGTTTTTT; CDR3aa: CASSLGQANEKLFF
d_gene: TRBD2; abundance: few; j_gene: TRBJ2-4; v_gene: TRBV6-5; CDR3nt: TGTGCCAGCAGTTACCCGAGCGGGATAGGGAACATTCAGTACTTC; CDR3aa: CASSYPSGIGNIQYF
d_gene: TRBD1; abundance: .; j_gene: TRBJ2-1; v_gene: TRBV6-6; CDR3nt: TGTGCCAGCAGTTTCCGGGACAGGGGACACAATGAGCAGTTCTTC; CDR3aa: CASSFRDRGHNEQFF
d_gene: .; abundance: .; j_gene: TRBJ2-1; v_gene: TRBV4-2; CDR3nt: TGTGCCAGCAGCCAAGGCCCGGTTGGCAATGAGCAGTTCTTC; CDR3aa: CASSQGPVGNEQFF
d_gene: .; abundance: .; j_gene: TRBJ2-1; v_gene: TRBV9; CDR3nt: TGTGCCAGCAGCGCGGGTTTCTACAATGAGCAGTTCTTC; CDR3aa: CASSAGFYNEQFF
d_gene: .; abundance: few; j_gene: TRBJ1-4; v_gene: TRBV9; CDR3nt: TGTGCCAGCAGCGTTTCAGGGAAGAGTGAAAAACTGTTTTTT; CDR3aa: CASSVSGKSEKLFF
d_gene: .; abundance: once; j_gene: TRBJ2-7; v_gene: TRBV9; CDR3nt: TGTGCCAGCAGCGTAGCCGCAGCGCCGTACGAGCAGTACTTC; CDR3aa: CASSVAAAPYEQYF
d_gene: TRBD2; abundance: .; j_gene: TRBJ2-7; v_gene: TRBV28; CDR3nt: TGTGCCAGCAGTTTAACGGGAGGGCCCCACGAGCAGTACTTC; CDR3aa: CASSLTGGPHEQYF
d_gene: TRBD1; abundance: .; j_gene: TRBJ2-7; v_gene: TRBV9; CDR3nt: TGTGCCAGCAGCGCCGGGACAGGGAAGTACGAGCAGTACTTC; CDR3aa: CASSAGTGKYEQYF
d_gene: TRBD2; abundance: .; j_gene: TRBJ2-5; v_gene: TRBV7-3; CDR3nt: TGTGCCAGCAGCTTAAGCCGGTTAGCGGGGGACCACCAAGAGACCCAGTACTTC; CDR3aa: CASSLSRLAGDHQETQYF
d_gene: TRBD2; abundance: .; j_gene: TRBJ2-7; v_gene: TRBV6-6; CDR3nt: TGTGCCAGCAGGACTGCGGGGGCCTACGAGCAGTACTTC; CDR3aa: CASRTAGAYEQYF
d_gene: TRBD1; abundance: once; j_gene: TRBJ1-1; v_gene: TRBV5-1; CDR3nt: TGCGCCAGCAGCTGGGGGACAGGGAAGATGAACACTGAAGCTTTCTTT; CDR3aa: CASSWGTGKMNTEAFF
d_gene: TRBD1; abundance: .; j_gene: TRBJ1-6; v_gene: TRBV11-2; CDR3nt: TGTGCCAGCAACAAAATAGGGGGCGGCTATAATTCACCCCTCCACTTT; CDR3aa: CASNKIGGGYNSPLHF
d_gene: TRBD2; abundance: .; j_gene: TRBJ2-3; v_gene: TRBV10-3; CDR3nt: TGTGCCATCAGTGAGTCTAGCGGGAGATTCACAGATACGCAGTATTTT; CDR3aa: CAISESSGRFTDTQYF
d_gene: .; abundance: .; j_gene: TRBJ1-2; v_gene: TRBV6-5; CDR3nt: TGTGCCGCGAAGGGAGCGGCTAACTATGGCTACACCTTC; CDR3aa: CAAKGAANYGYTF
d_gene: .; abundance: .; j_gene: TRBJ2-5; v_gene: TRBV15; CDR3nt: TGTGCCACCAGCAGCGATCAGGTTGGAGAGACCCAGTACTTC; CDR3aa: CATSSDQVGETQYF
d_gene: .; abundance: .; j_gene: TRBJ2-3; v_gene: TRBV5-8; CDR3nt: TGTGCCAGCAGCTTGGTCTCGGGGGGCACAGATACGCAGTATTTT; CDR3aa: CASSLVSGGTDTQYF
d_gene: .; abundance: .; j_gene: TRBJ1-2; v_gene: TRBV28; CDR3nt: TGTGCCAGCAGTTTCCGACAGCGAACCCTCTTC; CDR3aa: CASSFRQRTLF
d_gene: TRBD1; abundance: .; j_gene: TRBJ1-2; v_gene: TRBV7-3; CDR3nt: TGTGCCAGCAGCTCCACAGGGGGTGGCTACACCTTC; CDR3aa: CASSSTGGGYTF
d_gene: TRBD2; abundance: few; j_gene: TRBJ2-1; v_gene: TRBV28; CDR3nt: TGTGCCAGCACCCGGGCGTTAGCGGGAGGTGGAGAGCAGTTCTTC; CDR3aa: CASTRALAGGGEQFF
d_gene: TRBD2; abundance: .; j_gene: TRBJ2-5; v_gene: TRBV29-1; CDR3nt: TGCAGCGTTGAAAAGATAGCGGGAGGGCCGCAAGAGACCCAGTACTTC; CDR3aa: CSVEKIAGGPQETQYF
d_gene: .; abundance: .; j_gene: TRBJ1-2; v_gene: TRBV7-2; CDR3nt: TGTGCCAGCAGCTTAGACAGGTATGGCTACACCTTC; CDR3aa: CASSLDRYGYTF
d_gene: TRBD2; abundance: .; j_gene: TRBJ2-1; v_gene: TRBV7-6; CDR3nt: TGTGCCAGCAGCGCGGCTCGGACTAGCTCTCCTACGGGGCAGTTCTTC; CDR3aa: CASSAARTSSPTGQFF
d_gene: TRBD2; abundance: .; j_gene: TRBJ2-3; v_gene: TRBV5-1; CDR3nt: TGCGCCAGCAGCGGGGCTAGCGGGGGAGATACGCAGTATTTT; CDR3aa: CASSGASGGDTQYF
d_gene: .; abundance: .; j_gene: TRBJ2-7; v_gene: TRBV18; CDR3nt: TGTGCCAGCTCACCAGTCAGAAACGAGCAGTACTTC; CDR3aa: CASSPVRNEQYF
d_gene: TRBD1; abundance: once; j_gene: TRBJ2-1; v_gene: TRBV5-1; CDR3nt: TGCGCCAGCAAAGGACAGGTTAGCTCCTACAATGAGCAGTTCTTC; CDR3aa: CASKGQVSSYNEQFF
d_gene: .; abundance: .; j_gene: TRBJ2-3; v_gene: TRBV6-5; CDR3nt: TGTGCCAGCAGTTACTCGAAGCATCTGTCCACAGATACGCAGTATTTT; CDR3aa: CASSYSKHLSTDTQYF
d_gene: .; abundance: .; j_gene: TRBJ1-4; v_gene: TRBV27; CDR3nt: TGTGCCAGCAGTCAACGGACAGCAACTAATGAAAAACTGTTTTTT; CDR3aa: CASSQRTATNEKLFF
d_gene: .; abundance: .; j_gene: TRBJ2-3; v_gene: TRBV5-1; CDR3nt: TGCGCCAGCAGCGAGCTGGATACGCAGTATTTT; CDR3aa: CASSELDTQYF
d_gene: .; abundance: .; j_gene: TRBJ1-1; v_gene: TRBV11-2; CDR3nt: TGTGCCAGCAGCAAAGACGCGGGGGCGAACACTGAAGCTTTCTTT; CDR3aa: CASSKDAGANTEAFF
d_gene: .; abundance: .; j_gene: TRBJ2-4; v_gene: TRBV15; CDR3nt: TGTGCCACCAGCAGAGATCAGATGAACATTCAGTACTTC; CDR3aa: CATSRDQMNIQYF
d_gene: TRBD2; abundance: .; j_gene: TRBJ2-3; v_gene: TRBV7-9; CDR3nt: TGTGCCAGCAGCATTACTAGCGGGAGTACGACAGATACGCAGTATTTT; CDR3aa: CASSITSGSTTDTQYF
d_gene: TRBD2; abundance: once; j_gene: TRBJ2-3; v_gene: TRBV28; CDR3nt: TGTGCCAGCCCCCCCTCGGCCGGGGGGACAGATACGCAGTATTTT; CDR3aa: CASPPSAGGTDTQYF
d_gene: .; abundance: .; j_gene: TRBJ1-1; v_gene: TRBV6-5; CDR3nt: TGTGCCAGCAGCGAGACGGGGTTAGCAACTGAAGCTTTCTTT; CDR3aa: CASSETGLATEAFF
d_gene: TRBD1; abundance: .; j_gene: TRBJ2-7; v_gene: TRBV12-5; CDR3nt: TGTGCTAGTGGTGGTATGGGGACAGGGCAGTACTTC; CDR3aa: CASGGMGTGQYF
d_gene: .; abundance: .; j_gene: TRBJ2-1; v_gene: TRBV2; CDR3nt: TGTGCCAGCAGCTTAGATTCCAACGGTGGGCAGTTCTTC; CDR3aa: CASSLDSNGGQFF
d_gene: .; abundance: .; j_gene: TRBJ2-7; v_gene: TRBV7-2; CDR3nt: TGTGCCAGCAGCTTAGCGCCGCGGGCCCTTACCTACGAGCAGTACTTC; CDR3aa: CASSLAPRALTYEQYF
d_gene: TRBD2; abundance: many; j_gene: TRBJ2-1; v_gene: TRBV7-2; CDR3nt: TGTGCCAGCAGCTTAGGGGGTGGCGGGAGACGCTACAATGAGCAGTTCTTC; CDR3aa: CASSLGGGGRRYNEQFF
d_gene: TRBD2; abundance: .; j_gene: TRBJ2-1; v_gene: TRBV4-2; CDR3nt: TGTGCCAGCAGCCAGTTCGTAGGGACTAGCGGGAGGGCGAATGAGCAGTTCTTC; CDR3aa: CASSQFVGTSGRANEQFF